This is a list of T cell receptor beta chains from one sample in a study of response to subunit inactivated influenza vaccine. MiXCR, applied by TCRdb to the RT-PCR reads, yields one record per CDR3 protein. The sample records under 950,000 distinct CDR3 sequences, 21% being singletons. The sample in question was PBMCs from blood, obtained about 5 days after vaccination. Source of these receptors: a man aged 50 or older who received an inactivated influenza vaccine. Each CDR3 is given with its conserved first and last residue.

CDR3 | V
CSARGGVGETQYF | TRBV20-1
CASSLSPLDPTPALF | TRBV7-3
CSVERSRGRRTDTQYF | TRBV29-1
CASSLARGGTYNEQFF | TRBV7-6
CASSPTSGIGLGFYNEQFF | TRBV11-1
CASSSGTGVSYEQYF | TRBV5-1
CASSLAMGAGPSANYGYTF | TRBV7-6
CASSQDEGETQYF | TRBV5-4
CAISEGQSNSPLHF | TRBV10-3
CASSYAGAGELFF | TRBV6-2/TRBV6-3
CSARLDLETSTDTQYF | TRBV20-1
CSAVRGHNQPQHF | TRBV20-1
CASSYAETQYF | TRBV6-5
CASSHVGTYEQYF | TRBV3-1
CASLGTDNEQFF | TRBV12-3/TRBV12-4
CASSQVALAGGFQFF | TRBV4-3
CASSVPGTANTGELFF | TRBV4-2
CASSSGQGSLEQYF | TRBV13
CASSWSGGNQPQHF | TRBV7-2
CASNKGLNTEAFF | TRBV3-1
CASSQIGTGQYNEQFF | TRBV4-1
CASSHGRGLDTEAFF | TRBV4-1
CASSPAPGGQNIQYF | TRBV7-6
CASTLATREQYF | TRBV2
CASSRTVSGPNPYEQYF | TRBV6-2/TRBV6-3
CASRGVEGNQPQHF | TRBV12-3/TRBV12-4
CATTSRPDTQYF | TRBV12-3/TRBV12-4
CASSTHKNTEAFF | TRBV4-2
CASSLVLAGDGHTEAFF | TRBV7-2
CASSLGRAANYGYTF | TRBV5-1
CSASTPGSVSGANVLTF | TRBV20-1
CASSYGGSPAYEQYF | TRBV6-5
CASSEQTSGGLDEQFF | TRBV6-4
CASSLGEQGAGELFF | TRBV28
CSVNRGGETQYF | TRBV29-1
CSAPKGGRGGDTQYF | TRBV20-1
CASSETTNWRGYTF | TRBV28
CASSKAGAIYEQYF | TRBV5-5
CASSRRQGTAYEQYF | TRBV5-6
CASSFGTLYEQYF | TRBV5-6
CASTRLGEGWNEQFF | TRBV5-5
CSEFSGGRETQYF | TRBV20-1
CASSGRDSNYGYTF | TRBV6-4
CASSSRNTGGETGELFF | TRBV7-9
CASSLRDRGRSNEQFF | TRBV9
CSVYHGTGFNTEAFF | TRBV29-1
CASSYSISGLAGALYEQYF | TRBV6-2/TRBV6-3
CASSLEPAGAHTF | TRBV11-1
CASSLAVREETQYF | TRBV5-1
CASRPTSGSRNEQFF | TRBV5-1
CASSPPGLAGSEQFF | TRBV7-7
CASSPLWGTEQFF | TRBV12-3/TRBV12-4
CASSLGGFDGYTF | TRBV5-6